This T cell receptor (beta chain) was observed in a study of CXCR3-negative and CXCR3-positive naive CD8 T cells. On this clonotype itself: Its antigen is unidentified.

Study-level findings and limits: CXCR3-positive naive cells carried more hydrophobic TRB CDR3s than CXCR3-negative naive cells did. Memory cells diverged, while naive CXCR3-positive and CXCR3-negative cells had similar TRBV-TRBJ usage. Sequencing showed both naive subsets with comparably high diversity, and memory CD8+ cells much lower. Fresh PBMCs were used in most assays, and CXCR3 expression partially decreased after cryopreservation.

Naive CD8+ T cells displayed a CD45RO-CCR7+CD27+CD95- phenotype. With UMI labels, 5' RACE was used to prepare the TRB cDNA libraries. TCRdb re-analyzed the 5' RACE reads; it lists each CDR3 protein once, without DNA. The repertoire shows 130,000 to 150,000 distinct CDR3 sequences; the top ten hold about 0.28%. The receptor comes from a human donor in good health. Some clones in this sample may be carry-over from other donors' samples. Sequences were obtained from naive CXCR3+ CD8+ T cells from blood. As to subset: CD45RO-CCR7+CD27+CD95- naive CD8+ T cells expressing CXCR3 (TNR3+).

CDR3 sequence: CASSSDTANTEAFF. The chain joins TRBV28 to TRBJ1-1; TCRdb indicates TRBD1, and absent DNA this call remains unverified. Germline assignment: CDR1 MDHEN and CDR2 SYDVKM. The CDR3 sequence is 14 residues long. Variable domain in full (rest from reference TRBV28 and TRBJ1-1): DVKVTQSSRYLVKRTGEKVFLECVQDMDHENMFWYRQDPGLGLRLIYFSYDVKMKEKGDIPEGYSVSREKKERFSLILESASTNQTSMYLCASSSDTANTEAFFGQGTRLTVV.